These 32 T cell receptor beta chains came from one sample sequenced in a study of regulatory T cells in long-lasting Graves disease. Documented time point: persistent/refractory GD, antithyroid drugs over 5 years with positive TRAb. Preparation of the TCR library used RNA extracted from PBMCs. Arm-PCR of CDR3 regions and iRepertoire HTBI primers were the basis on which TCR beta libraries were built. MiXCR, applied by TCRdb to the multiplex PCR reads, yields one record per CDR3 protein. Among under 500,000 distinct CDR3 sequences listed, under 25% were seen once. The sample here was peripheral blood mononuclear cells (PBMCs), taken when the disease was refractory, from a patient treated with antithyroid drugs. These receptors came from a female donor with Graves disease.

The CDR3 DNA reads as TGTGCCAGCAGTTACTCGACGGAGAATGAAGAGCAGTACTTC. Protein product: CASSYSTENEEQYF. This chain connects TRBV6-2 or TRBV6-3 to TRBJ2-7; D gene unclear. The CDR3 is 14 amino acids. The germline gives CDR1 MNHEY, CDR2 SVGEGT. V was pared by 0 bases and J by 7 bases, with 13 bases between.

This chain links TRBV3-1 with TRBJ2-6, with 10 positions matching TRBD1. After removal of 4 bases from V and 3 bases from J, the junction contained 6 bases not matched to a gene. CDR3 length: 17 residues. The V gene's germline CDR1 is LGHDT and CDR2 YNNKEL (reference sequence). CDR3 bases: TGTGCCAGCAGCCCAACGACAGGGGGCTATGGGGCCAACGTCCTGACTTTC. Translated: CASSPTTGGYGANVLTF.

This clonotype came up many times. The CDR3 loop reads CASRWGGELFF. CDR3 in DNA: TGTGCCAGCAGGTGGGGCGGGGAGCTGTTTTTT. The chain has TRBV28 and TRBJ2-2, with D hard to call. Germline CDR1 reads MDHEN; CDR2 reads SYDVKM. V was shortened by 6 bases and J by 7 bases, with 6 bases between the two germline ends. The CDR3 is 11 amino acids.

This chain links TRBV27 with TRBJ2-7; D is uncertain. The CDR3 covers 14 residues. Trimming removed 0 bases from V and 0 bases from J, with 6 bases in between. CDR1 and CDR2 from the germline V gene are MNHEY and SMNVEV (reference sequence). The CDR3 DNA is TGTGCCAGCAGTTTATCGTTCCCCTCCTACGAGCAGTACTTC. This codes for CASSLSFPSYEQYF.

This clonotype appeared many times. The rearrangement joins TRBV5-4 to TRBJ2-5; perhaps TRBD1 as D (6 bases). Germline lookup yields CDR1 SGHNT and CDR2 YYREEE (reference sequence). Trimming shortened V by 4 bases and J by 2 bases, and 12 bases separated the two germline ends. The CDR3 is 14 residues long. CDR3 protein: CASSLETGQETQYF. CDR3 sequence (DNA): TGTGCCAGCAGCCTCGAGACAGGACAAGAGACCCAGTACTTC.

The chain uses TRBV6-1 and TRBJ2-6; D gene ambiguous. Germline V lookup: CDR1 MNHNS, CDR2 SASEGT. V shed 2 bases and J shed 0 bases, with 5 bases lying between them. The length of the CDR3 is 15 residues. The CDR3 is CASSESSSGANVLTF. The CDR3 coding sequence is TGTGCCAGCAGTGAATCCAGCTCTGGGGCCAACGTCCTGACTTTC.

This rearrangement joins TRBV5-1 to TRBJ1-1, with a weak D call TRBD1 (6 bases). CDR1 is SGHRS and CDR2 is YFSETQ in the germline V gene. This CDR3 has 15 residues. Trimming cost V 0 bases and J 1 base, with 10 bases left between them. CDR3 amino acids: CASSLVWGQNTEAFF. DNA for the CDR3: TGCGCCAGCAGCTTGGTTTGGGGACAGAACACTGAAGCTTTCTTT. The whole variable domain, remainder taken from reference TRBV5-1 and TRBJ1-1, is KAGVTQTPRYLIKTRGQQVTLSCSPISGHRSVSWYQQTPGQGLQFLFEYFSETQRNKGNFPGRFSGRQFSNSRSEMNVSTLELGDSALYLCASSLVWGQNTEAFFGQGTRLTVV.

As concerns this clonotype: This may be a read error, as it is one base from a much larger clone. This chain joins TRBV6-2 or TRBV6-3 and TRBJ1-1; TRBD1 agrees at 8 bases. This CDR3 has 15 amino acids. In germline, CDR1 is MNHEY, CDR2 SVGEGT. Written as DNA, the CDR3 is TGTGCCAGCAGTCAGACAGGGGAAGGGAACACTGAAGCTTCCTTT. It encodes CASSQTGEGNTEASF.

In its sample, this clonotype was seen many times. V is TRBV2 and J is TRBJ1-5; D may be TRBD1 (6 bases). Trimming left V 6 bases short and J 0 bases short, with 24 bases between. The CDR3 length is 19 residues. Germline CDR1 is SNHLY and CDR2 is FYNNEI. The CDR3 bases are TGTGCCAGCAGCCCAAGAAGGTTCTCGAGGACAGATAGCAATCAGCCCCAGCATTTT. This translates into CASSPRRFSRTDSNQPQHF.

V and J are TRBV30 and TRBJ1-1; 11 positions agree with TRBD1. Germline V gives CDR1 GTSNPN, CDR2 SVGIG (reference sequence). The CDR3 has 13 residues. The V and J ends lost 4 bases and 7 bases, in that order; junction bases with no gene match: 5. The CDR3 reads CAWKGQGAGEAFF. The CDR3 region has the DNA TGTGCCTGGAAAGGACAGGGGGCCGGTGAAGCTTTCTTT.

Notes on this clonotype: With a much larger clone just one base away, this may be a read error. This CDR3 is CASTKSGLRTGELFF. CDR3 sequence (DNA): TGTGCCAGCACCAAGTCAGGATTACGGACCGGGGAGCTGTTTTTT. This chain links TRBV6-1 with TRBJ2-2; D gene unclear. Per the germline V gene, CDR1 is MNHNS and CDR2 is SASEGT. The CDR3 has 15 amino acids. Trimming removed 7 bases at V and 5 bases at J, with 17 bases between.

A note on this clonotype: A much larger clone is a single base away; this may be a read error. The J gene is TRBJ2-7, the V gene TRBV4-2; 8 bases are shared with TRBD1. This CDR3 has 15 amino acids. Germline CDR1 is LGHNA and CDR2 is YNFKEQ. V was pared by 4 bases and J by 5 bases, with 10 bases of the junction left unmatched. The CDR3 sequence: CASSLTGGLAHEQYF. In DNA form, the CDR3 reads TGTGCCAGCAGCCTCACAGGGGGATTAGCCCACGAGCAGTACTTC.

Ten or more counts support this clonotype. The chain couples TRBV2 to TRBJ1-5; D call uncertain. This CDR3 has 13 amino acids. The V and J ends lost 4 bases and 3 bases respectively, with 7 bases between them. Germline lookup yields CDR1 SNHLY and CDR2 FYNNEI. The CDR3: CASSVSPNQPQHF. In nucleotides, the CDR3 is TGTGCCAGCAGTGTGTCTCCCAATCAGCCCCAGCATTTT.

This clonotype was detected ten times or more. The CDR3 nucleotides read TGTGCCAGCAGTTTATCCCCGAATTTCGGCAATCAGCCCCAGCATTTT. It yields the protein CASSLSPNFGNQPQHF. This sequence joins TRBV27 and TRBJ1-5; D gene unclear. V was pared by 0 bases and J by 2 bases, with 11 bases between. From germline, CDR1 is MNHEY and CDR2 SMNVEV (reference sequence). CDR3 length equals 16 residues.

This clonotype was detected ten times or more. The genes are TRBV27 and TRBJ2-7; possibly TRBD2 for D (5 bases). V lost 6 bases and J lost 6, with 15 bases in between. Per the germline V gene, CDR1 is MNHEY and CDR2 is SMNVEV (reference sequence). The CDR3 covers 13 residues. The CDR3 region is CASSFTSSGEQYF. The CDR3 DNA reads TGTGCCAGCAGCTTCACTAGTTCGGGCGAGCAGTACTTC.

Points on this clonotype: A clone one base away is much larger, so this may be a read error. The chain uses TRBV6-2 or TRBV6-3 and TRBJ2-7, with D perhaps matching TRBD1 (6 bases). Looked up from germline, CDR1 is MNHEY and CDR2 is SVGEGT. This CDR3 spans 18 amino acids. For the CDR3, the DNA is TGTGCCAGCAATTACAGTCCCCTCAAACAGGGCTGGACTGACGAGCAGTACTTC. Its translation is CASNYSPLKQGWTDEQYF.

This chain connects TRBV5-1 to TRBJ1-1; D is unclear. V shed 1 base and J shed 0 bases, with 10 bases lying between them. Germline lookup yields CDR1 SGHRS and CDR2 YFSETQ. The CDR3 extends over 15 amino acids. The CDR3 reads CASSLFEGLNTEAFF. The CDR3 DNA follows: TGCGCCAGCAGCTTGTTTGAGGGATTGAACACTGAAGCTTTCTTT.

There are a few counts of this clonotype. J is TRBJ1-5 and V is TRBV18; 9 positions match TRBD1. The CDR3 sequence is 14 residues long. The ends lost 4 bases at V and 5 bases at J; junction bases unmatched: 3. From germline, CDR1 is KGHSH and CDR2 LQKENI. CDR3 protein: CASSQQGADQPQHF. The CDR3 DNA reads as TGTGCCAGCTCACAACAGGGGGCGGATCAGCCCCAGCATTTT.

This clonotype was counted at least ten times. The genes are TRBV5-8 and TRBJ2-5; D gene ambiguous. V gave up 4 bases and J gave up 2 bases, with 15 bases separating them. There are 15 residues in the CDR3. CDR1 SGHTS and CDR2 YDEGEE come from the germline V gene. Here the CDR3 reads CASSQILAVQETQYF. The CDR3 DNA sequence: TGTGCCAGCAGCCAGATCTTAGCAGTGCAAGAGACCCAGTACTTC.

This clonotype was seen only a few times. Being one base from a much bigger clone, this may be a read error. This CDR3 reads CASSEFEQYF. CDR3 nucleotides: TGTGCCAGCAGTGAATTCGAGCAGTACTTC. The chain combines TRBV6-1 with TRBJ2-7; D unclear. The CDR3 is 10 residues long. Germline lookup yields CDR1 MNHNS and CDR2 SASEGT. Trimming cost V 2 bases and J 6 bases, with 2 bases left between them.

The V call is TRBV6-1, the J call TRBJ2-1; 8 bases map to TRBD2. CDR1 and CDR2 from the germline V gene are MNHNS and SASEGT. CDR3 length equals 16 residues. The V and J ends lost 5 bases and 4 bases, in that order; junction bases with no gene match: 10. The CDR3 coding sequence is TGTGCCAGCAGTAAATCTAGCGGGCGAGGGTACAATGAGCAGTTCTTC. It encodes CASSKSSGRGYNEQFF.

At least ten counts were recorded for this clonotype. This chain links TRBV28 with TRBJ2-2; 12 nucleotides align to TRBD2. The V and J ends lost 10 bases and 7 bases, in that order; junction bases with no gene match: 10. The germline CDR1 and CDR2 sequences are MDHEN and SYDVKM. The CDR3 runs to 15 residues. The CDR3 protein is CATETSGRIDGELFF. In DNA, the CDR3 is TGTGCCACCGAGACTAGCGGGAGAATTGACGGGGAGCTGTTTTTT.

This clonotype was observed at least ten times. V and J are TRBV20-1 and TRBJ2-2, with 7 bases fitting TRBD1. The CDR3 is 14 residues long. After removal of 1 base from V and 4 bases from J, the junction contained 3 bases not matched to a gene. CDR1 is DFQATT and CDR2 is SNEGSKA in the germline V gene (reference sequence). The CDR3 DNA sequence: TGCAGTGCTAGAGGCAAGGGGGCCACCGGGGAGCTGTTTTTT. Translated, it gives CSARGKGATGELFF.

The V call is TRBV20-1, the J call TRBJ2-5; D unclear. V gave up 6 bases and J gave up 3 bases, with 11 bases separating them. The CDR3 runs to 12 residues. CDR1 and CDR2 (germline): DFQATT, SNEGSKA (reference sequence). DNA of the CDR3: TGCAGTGCGTGGGTGCAAAAAGAGACCCAGTACTTC. It is translated as CSAWVQKETQYF.

There are many counts of this clonotype. V gene TRBV5-1 combines with J gene TRBJ2-2, with D possibly matching TRBD2 (6 bases). The CDR3 runs to 16 residues. Germline CDR1 reads SGHRS; CDR2 reads YFSETQ. V was pared by 4 bases and J by 3 bases, with 16 bases between. The CDR3 loop reads CASSNNRDSDTGELFF. For the CDR3, the DNA is TGCGCCAGCAGCAACAACCGGGACTCTGACACCGGGGAGCTGTTTTTT. Using reference TRBV5-1 and TRBJ2-2 for the parts outside the CDR3, the full variable domain is KAGVTQTPRYLIKTRGQQVTLSCSPISGHRSVSWYQQTPGQGLQFLFEYFSETQRNKGNFPGRFSGRQFSNSRSEMNVSTLELGDSALYLCASSNNRDSDTGELFFGEGSRLTVL.

The gene calls are TRBV6-2 or TRBV6-3 and TRBJ2-5, with 7 positions matching TRBD1. Germline lookup yields CDR1 MNHEY and CDR2 SVGEGT. V gave up 5 bases and J gave up 5 bases; unmatched junction bases: 23. The CDR3 runs 19 residues. CDR3 sequence reads: CASSLPVHRGVGQRETQYF. CDR3 coding DNA: TGTGCCAGCAGTCTGCCAGTCCATCGTGGTGTGGGACAGCGGGAGACCCAGTACTTC.

This clonotype was observed a handful of times. The rearrangement links TRBV20-1 to TRBJ2-2; weak D call: TRBD1 (5 bases). The length of the CDR3 is 13 residues. Germline V gives CDR1 DFQATT, CDR2 SNEGSKA (reference sequence). The ends were cut back, 0 bases at V and 7 bases at J, with 9 bases in the middle. The CDR3 region is CSARDRRVGELFF. Written as DNA, the CDR3 is TGCAGTGCTAGAGATCGCAGGGTCGGGGAGCTGTTTTTT.

This chain joins TRBV27 and TRBJ1-3; the D is unclear. Germline CDR1 is MNHEY and CDR2 is SMNVEV (reference sequence). The CDR3 has 16 residues. Trimming stripped 2 bases from V and 4 bases from J, with 15 bases between. The CDR3 region is CASSLMYGDAGNTIYF. The CDR3 nucleotides read TGTGCCAGCAGTTTAATGTATGGTGACGCCGGAAACACCATATATTTT.

This clonotype appeared a few times. The chain is built from TRBV30 and TRBJ2-2; D not certain. V was trimmed by 0 bases and J by 8 bases, leaving 7 bases between them. Germline V lookup: CDR1 GTSNPN, CDR2 SVGIG (reference sequence). This CDR3 has 12 amino acids. The CDR3 nucleotides read TGTGCCTGGAGTGTAATCAGAGGGGAGCTGTTTTTT. It codes for CAWSVIRGELFF.

This clonotype was observed at least ten times. This chain uses TRBV27 with TRBJ2-5; 8 nucleotides match TRBD2. The CDR3 consists of 14 residues. J gave up 4 bases and V 2 bases, and 3 bases lay outside the gene matches. Germline CDR1 MNHEY, CDR2 SMNVEV (reference sequence). CDR3 in DNA: TGTGCCAGCAGTTTAGGTACTAGCGGAGAGACCCAGTACTTC. Amino acid sequence: CASSLGTSGETQYF.

The V gene is TRBV6-1, the J gene TRBJ2-3, with D hard to call. The CDR3 runs 13 residues. Between the trimmed V and J ends, which lost 8 bases and 2 bases, there was a span of 11 bases. Germline CDR1 is MNHNS and CDR2 is SASEGT. For the CDR3, the DNA is TGTGCCAGCTCCTCGACGTTCACAGATACGCAGTATTTT. Protein: CASSSTFTDTQYF.

CDR3 amino acids: CASSLQGYEQFF. The DNA of the CDR3 is TGTGCCAGCAGCCTCCAGGGGTATGAGCAGTTCTTC. J is TRBJ2-1 and V is TRBV27, with a possible D match to TRBD1 (6 bases). Germline loops: CDR1 MNHEY, CDR2 SMNVEV (reference sequence). The CDR3 contains 12 residues. The ends were cut back, 6 bases at V and 8 bases at J, with 11 bases in the middle.